This TCR beta chain originates from a study of shared clonotypes between healthy human individuals (dated by TCRdb to 2020 to 2021). About the investigation overall: Two women and three men aged 18 to 49 years were included in the cohort. For each donor, CD4 naive and CD4 memory were each run on three plates, CD8 naive on two plates, and CD8 memory on one plate. Blood TCR repertoires of several healthy adults were deeply sequenced to estimate repertoire size and the extent of clonotype sharing between individuals. To increase sequencing depth and limit assay-specific biases, TCR repertoire library preparation and sequencing were carried out by different laboratories using diverse techniques. Each donor's leukapheresis produced roughly between about 0.9 and 9.5 billion PBMCs.

The investigation overall reported the following: Because the study included only a small number of donors, the genetic and exposure-history diversity represented was limited. Naive subsets generally had larger estimated clonotype richness than memory subsets. Rarefaction of sorted-subset datasets indicated incomplete sequencing despite the large sequencing depth. Compared with non-shared clonotypes, the clonotypes found in all four sorted-subset donors had higher generation probabilities. Sampling was restricted to blood, and TCR repertoires in tissues likely differ from the TCR repertoires found in blood. Pairwise subsampling indicated that sequencing depth was expected to affect the degree of clonotype sharing among donors. When a few donors were compared, the shared fraction of clonotypes was roughly 5% for naive CD4, less than 4% for naive CD8, roughly 2.5% for memory CD4, and less than 0.5% for memory CD8.

CD8 naive samples were CD45RO-negative cells positively selected for CCR7, giving a CD45RA+CCR7+ population that excluded TemRA cells. Donors were healthy HIV-negative adults with no recently reported acute infections or vaccinations. Only Caucasian adults living in Nashville, Tennessee, USA were represented among the donors. After blood collection by leukapheresis, PBMCs were isolated using Ficoll-Histopaque density gradient centrifugation and then cryopreserved in the vapor phase of liquid nitrogen. Purity and quantity of every magnetically sorted T cell population were checked by analytical flow cytometry. Genomic DNA was isolated from every sorted fraction and measured by UV absorbance on a Nanodrop 2000c. On this clone itself: Its antigen has not been determined. No qualities accompany the bases; no much larger clone lies one base away.

Including the terminal cysteine and phenylalanine, the CDR3 comprises 13 residues. The read is trimmed to its CDR3 DNA, 39 bases read in frame from base 1. The germline ends are 15 bases apart after V is trimmed by 5 bases and J by 8 bases. According to the germline V gene, CDR1 reads MNHEY and CDR2 reads SVGAGI. Using the deep immunoSEQ assay, multiplex PCR amplified TCR CDR3 regions from genomic DNA. For each cell subset, the extracted genomic DNA was distributed evenly across all wells of several immunoSEQ 96-well plates, and each plate served as one replicate. For sorted subsets, 200 ng of genomic DNA, equivalent to around 31,000 T cell genomes, went into each replicate PCR. Purified libraries were quantified with a Qubit 3.0 fluorometer, sized on a Bioanalyzer 2100, and re-quantified with the KAPA Library Quantification kit. A separate single-read 150-cycle Illumina NextSeq 550 flow cell was used to sequence each immunoSEQ 96-well plate. The study's processing was this. Because the immunoSEQ output held only junctional sequences and lacked quality scores, the filtering could not match the filtering applied to full-length reads. To assign V/J genes and CDR3, sequences were annotated against IMGT germline references using PyIR, a Python wrapper for IgBLAST v1.9. Reads with weak V/J assignments (E-value above 1e-6), missing CDR3, stop codons, out-of-frame junctions, or ambiguous translated residues were removed. A V3J clonotype was defined by an identical inferred V gene, J gene, and CDR3 amino acid sequence. Percentage overlap between repertoires was calculated by dividing the number of shared unique clonotypes by the size of the smaller repertoire. Repertoire richness was assessed with RTK rarefaction, the Chao1 estimator, and Recon v2.1 estimates of unobserved clonotypes. OLGA was used to compute generation probabilities for all TCRbeta clonotypes that the gDNA method yielded from a handful of donors. TCRdb stores this immuneACCESS table with in-frame sequences only. Part of the clones is absent; in the studies checked, under half of the shortfall reflects unresolved V genes, and no reason is known for the rest. V, J and clone size derive from that table, while D and trimming were established from the DNA sequence. For this sample there are 760,000 or so clones; 96% appear just once. The ten largest clones represent around 0.25% of the sample.

In this chain, TRBV6-5 is recombined with TRBJ1-2, and TRBD1 may be the D gene, going by 5 matching bases. The clonotype comes from a man under 40 in good health. Sequencing was done on a sample of naive CD8+ T cells sorted from blood. What this sample's cell subset or site label stands for: CD45RA+CCR7+. The nucleotide sequence is given as TGTGCCAGCAGTGACTTGGGAGGGGAAGGCTACACCTTC. Translated, it gives CASSDLGGEGYTF.